The clone carrying this T cell receptor beta chain has at least ten counts. The data derive from a study of early T cells in non-severe SARS-CoV-2 infection. TCRdb reprocessed the 5' RACE reads with MiXCR, giving one entry per CDR3 protein. The sample comprises about 26,000 distinct CDR3 sequences, roughly 4.5% of which are singletons, and 5.5% to 6.5% rests with the top ten. This CDR3 is built from 16 residues. The V end was cut by 0 bases, the J end by 1 base, with 13 bases between. Germline lookup yields CDR1 SGHRS and CDR2 YFSETQ. Material: whole blood. The receptor was isolated from an adult who was a healthcare worker with PCR-confirmed SARS-CoV-2 infection or an uninfected control (not recorded which). The chain couples TRBV5-1 to TRBJ1-1; D is ambiguous. This chain's CDR3 is CASSLGHLARNTEAFF. In DNA form, the CDR3 reads TGCGCCAGCAGCTTGGGCCACCTGGCGCGGAACACTGAAGCTTTCTTT.